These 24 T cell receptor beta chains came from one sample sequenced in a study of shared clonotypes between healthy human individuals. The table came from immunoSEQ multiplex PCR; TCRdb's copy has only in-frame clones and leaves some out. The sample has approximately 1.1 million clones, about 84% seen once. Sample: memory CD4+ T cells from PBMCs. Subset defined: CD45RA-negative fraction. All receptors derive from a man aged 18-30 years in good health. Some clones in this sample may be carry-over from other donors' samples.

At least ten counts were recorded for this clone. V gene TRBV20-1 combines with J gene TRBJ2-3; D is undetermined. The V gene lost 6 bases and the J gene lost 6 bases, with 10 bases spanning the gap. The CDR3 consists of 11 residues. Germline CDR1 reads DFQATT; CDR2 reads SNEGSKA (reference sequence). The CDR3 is CSADMPDTQYF. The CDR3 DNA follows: TGCAGTGCCGACATGCCGGATACGCAGTATTTT.

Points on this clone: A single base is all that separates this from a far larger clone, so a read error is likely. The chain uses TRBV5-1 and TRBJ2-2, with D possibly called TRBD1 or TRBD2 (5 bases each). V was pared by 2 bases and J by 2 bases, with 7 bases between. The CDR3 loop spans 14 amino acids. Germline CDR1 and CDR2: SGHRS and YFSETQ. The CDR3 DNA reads TGCGCCAGCAGCTTCGGGGACAACACCGGGGAGCTGTTTTTT. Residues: CASSFGDNTGELFF. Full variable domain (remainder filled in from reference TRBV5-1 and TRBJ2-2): KAGVTQTPRYLIKTRGQQVTLSCSPISGHRSVSWYQQTPGQGLQFLFEYFSETQRNKGNFPGRFSGRQFSNSRSEMNVSTLELGDSALYLCASSFGDNTGELFFGEGSRLTVL.

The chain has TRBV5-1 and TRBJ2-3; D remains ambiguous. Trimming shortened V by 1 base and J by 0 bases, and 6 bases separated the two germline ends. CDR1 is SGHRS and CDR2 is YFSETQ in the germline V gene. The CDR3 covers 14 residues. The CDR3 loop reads CASSLPTSTDTQYF. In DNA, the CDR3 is TGCGCCAGCAGCTTGCCGACTAGCACAGATACGCAGTATTTT.

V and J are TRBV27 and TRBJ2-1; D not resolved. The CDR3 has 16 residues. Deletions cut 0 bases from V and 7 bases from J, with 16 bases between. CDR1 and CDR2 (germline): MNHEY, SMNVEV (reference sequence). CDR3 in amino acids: CASSLSWAYADNEQFF. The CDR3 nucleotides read TGTGCCAGCAGTTTATCGTGGGCCTACGCGGATAATGAGCAGTTCTTC.

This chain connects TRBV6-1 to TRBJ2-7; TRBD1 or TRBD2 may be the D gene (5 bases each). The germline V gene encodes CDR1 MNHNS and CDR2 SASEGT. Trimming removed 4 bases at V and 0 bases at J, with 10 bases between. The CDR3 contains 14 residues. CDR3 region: CASSGGRSSYEQYF. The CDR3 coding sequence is TGTGCCAGCAGTGGGGGACGGAGCTCCTACGAGCAGTACTTC.

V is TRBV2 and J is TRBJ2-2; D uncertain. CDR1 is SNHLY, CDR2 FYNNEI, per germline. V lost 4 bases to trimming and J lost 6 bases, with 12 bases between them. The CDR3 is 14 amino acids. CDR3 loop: CASSARLISGELFF. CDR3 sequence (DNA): TGTGCCAGCAGTGCCAGACTTATCTCCGGGGAGCTGTTTTTT.

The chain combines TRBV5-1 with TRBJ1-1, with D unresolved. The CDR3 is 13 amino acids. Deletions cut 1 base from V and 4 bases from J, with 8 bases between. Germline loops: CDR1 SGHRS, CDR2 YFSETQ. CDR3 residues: CASSLFGPTEAFF. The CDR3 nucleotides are TGCGCCAGCAGCTTGTTCGGGCCCACTGAAGCTTTCTTT.

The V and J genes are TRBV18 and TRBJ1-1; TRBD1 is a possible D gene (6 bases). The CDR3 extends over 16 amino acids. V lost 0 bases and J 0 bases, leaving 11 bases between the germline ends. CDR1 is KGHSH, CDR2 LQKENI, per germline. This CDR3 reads CASSPPRAGVNTEAFF. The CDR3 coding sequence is TGTGCCAGCTCACCACCTCGGGCAGGGGTGAACACTGAAGCTTTCTTT.

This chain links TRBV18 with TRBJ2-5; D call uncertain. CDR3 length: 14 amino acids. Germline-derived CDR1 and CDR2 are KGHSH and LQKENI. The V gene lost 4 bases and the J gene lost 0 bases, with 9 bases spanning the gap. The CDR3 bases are TGTGCCAGCTCACGGGAATTCGACCAAGAGACCCAGTACTTC. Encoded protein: CASSREFDQETQYF.

The CDR3 loop is CASSEVPGQGGYTF. The DNA of the CDR3 is TGTGCCAGCAGTGAAGTACCGGGACAGGGCGGCTACACCTTC. The rearrangement links TRBV6-1 to TRBJ1-2; 9 bases align to TRBD1. CDR1 and CDR2 from the germline V gene are MNHNS and SASEGT. CDR3 length equals 14 residues. V lost 1 base, J lost 8 bases, and 5 bases stayed unmatched.

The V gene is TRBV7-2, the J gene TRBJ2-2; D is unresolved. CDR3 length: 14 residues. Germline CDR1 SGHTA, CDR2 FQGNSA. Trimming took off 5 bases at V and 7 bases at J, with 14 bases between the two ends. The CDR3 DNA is TGTGCCAGCAGCCAAAACTTGATAGGCGGGGAGCTGTTTTTT. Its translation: CASSQNLIGGELFF.

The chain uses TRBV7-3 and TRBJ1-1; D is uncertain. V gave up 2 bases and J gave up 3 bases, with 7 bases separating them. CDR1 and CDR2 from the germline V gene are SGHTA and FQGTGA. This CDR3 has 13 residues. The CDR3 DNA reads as TGTGCCAGCAGCTTATACGTGGACACTGAAGCTTTCTTT. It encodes CASSLYVDTEAFF.

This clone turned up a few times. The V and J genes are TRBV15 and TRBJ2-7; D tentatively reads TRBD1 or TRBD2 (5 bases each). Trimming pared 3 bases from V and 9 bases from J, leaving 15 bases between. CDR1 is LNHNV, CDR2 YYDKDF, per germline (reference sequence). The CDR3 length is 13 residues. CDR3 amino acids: CATSREVGVGQYF. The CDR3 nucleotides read TGTGCCACCAGCAGGGAAGTGGGGGTTGGGCAGTACTTC.

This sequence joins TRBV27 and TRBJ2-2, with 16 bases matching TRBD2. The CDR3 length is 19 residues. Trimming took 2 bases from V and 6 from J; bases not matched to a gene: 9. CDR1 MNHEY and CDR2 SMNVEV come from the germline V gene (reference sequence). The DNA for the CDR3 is TGTGCCAGCAGTTTACGACCTGGGACTAGCGGGAGGGGTGCCGGGGAGCTGTTTTTT. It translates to CASSLRPGTSGRGAGELFF.

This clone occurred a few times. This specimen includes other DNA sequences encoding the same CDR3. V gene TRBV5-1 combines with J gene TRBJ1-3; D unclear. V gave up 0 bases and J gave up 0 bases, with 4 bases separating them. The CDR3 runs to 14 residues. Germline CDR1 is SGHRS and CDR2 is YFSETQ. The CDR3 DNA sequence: TGCGCCAGCAGCTTGGGGCTCTCTGGAAACACCATATATTTT. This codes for CASSLGLSGNTIYF.

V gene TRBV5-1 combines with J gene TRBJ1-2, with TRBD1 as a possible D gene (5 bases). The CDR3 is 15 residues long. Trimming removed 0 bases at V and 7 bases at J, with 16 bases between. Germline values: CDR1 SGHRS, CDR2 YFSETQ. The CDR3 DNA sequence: TGCGCCAGCAGCTTGGATCCCGCGTCAGGGTCTGGCTACACCTTC. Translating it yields CASSLDPASGSGYTF.

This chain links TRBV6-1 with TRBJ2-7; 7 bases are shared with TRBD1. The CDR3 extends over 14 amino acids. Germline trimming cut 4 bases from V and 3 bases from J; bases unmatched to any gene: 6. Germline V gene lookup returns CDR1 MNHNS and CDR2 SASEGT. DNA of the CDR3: TGTGCCAGCAGTGCGGACAGGTCTTACTACGAGCAGTACTTC. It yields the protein CASSADRSYYEQYF.

The CDR3 region is CASSPVGGREVNEQYF. Written as DNA, the CDR3 is TGTGCCAGCAGCCCCGTTGGGGGGCGGGAGGTGAACGAGCAGTACTTC. The chain joins TRBV5-4 to TRBJ2-7; 8 bases line up with TRBD2. V lost 4 bases, J lost 5 bases, and 14 bases stayed unmatched. Germline V lookup: CDR1 SGHNT, CDR2 YYREEE (reference sequence). This CDR3 spans 16 amino acids. Full variable domain (remainder filled in from reference TRBV5-4 and TRBJ2-7): ETGVTQSPTHLIKTRGQQVTLRCSSQSGHNTVSWYQQALGQGPQFIFQYYREEENGRGNFPPRFSGLQFPNYSSELNVNALELDDSALYLCASSPVGGREVNEQYFGPGTRLTVT.

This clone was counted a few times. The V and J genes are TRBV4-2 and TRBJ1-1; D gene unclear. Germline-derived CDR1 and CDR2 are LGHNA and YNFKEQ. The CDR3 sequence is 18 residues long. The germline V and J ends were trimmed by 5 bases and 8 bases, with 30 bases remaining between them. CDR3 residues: CASSSLSPGLGDDLEAFF. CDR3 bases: TGTGCCAGCAGCTCACTCTCCCCCGGACTGGGTGATGACTTAGAAGCTTTCTTT.

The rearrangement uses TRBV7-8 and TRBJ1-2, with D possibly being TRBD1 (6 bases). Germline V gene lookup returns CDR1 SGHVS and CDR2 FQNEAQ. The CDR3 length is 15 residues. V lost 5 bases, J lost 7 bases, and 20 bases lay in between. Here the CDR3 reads CASSPGDPYSGGYTF. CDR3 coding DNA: TGTGCCAGCAGCCCAGGGGACCCCTACTCGGGTGGCTACACCTTC.

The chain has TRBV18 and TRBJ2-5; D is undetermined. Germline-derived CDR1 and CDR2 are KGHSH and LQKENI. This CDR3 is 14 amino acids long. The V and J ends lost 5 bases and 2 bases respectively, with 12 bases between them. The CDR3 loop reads CASSAARAQETQYF. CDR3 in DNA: TGTGCCAGCTCAGCTGCAAGGGCACAAGAGACCCAGTACTTC. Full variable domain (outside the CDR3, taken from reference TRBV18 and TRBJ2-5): NAGVMQNPRHLVRRRGQEARLRCSPMKGHSHVYWYRQLPEEGLKFMVYLQKENIIDESGMPKERFSAEFPKEGPSILRIQQVVRGDSAAYFCASSAARAQETQYFGPGTRLLVL.

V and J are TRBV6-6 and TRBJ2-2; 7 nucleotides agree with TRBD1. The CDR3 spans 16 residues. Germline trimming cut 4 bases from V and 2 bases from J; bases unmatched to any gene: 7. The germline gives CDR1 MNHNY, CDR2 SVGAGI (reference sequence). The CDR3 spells CASSSTTGSNTGELFF. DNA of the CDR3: TGTGCCAGCAGTTCCACGACAGGGTCTAACACCGGGGAGCTGTTTTTT.

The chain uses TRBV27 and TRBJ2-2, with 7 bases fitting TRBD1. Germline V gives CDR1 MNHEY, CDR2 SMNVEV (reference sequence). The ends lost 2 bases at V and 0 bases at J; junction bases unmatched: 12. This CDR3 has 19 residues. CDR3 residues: CASSLTGANSPANTGELFF. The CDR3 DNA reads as TGTGCCAGCAGTTTAACAGGGGCAAATAGCCCGGCGAACACCGGGGAGCTGTTTTTT.

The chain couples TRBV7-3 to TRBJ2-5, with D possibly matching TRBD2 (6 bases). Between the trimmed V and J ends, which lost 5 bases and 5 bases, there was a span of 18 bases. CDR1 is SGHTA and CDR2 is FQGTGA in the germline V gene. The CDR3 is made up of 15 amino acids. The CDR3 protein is CASSPRSGVGETQYF. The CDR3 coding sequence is TGTGCCAGCAGCCCCCGATCGGGGGTTGGCGAGACCCAGTACTTC.